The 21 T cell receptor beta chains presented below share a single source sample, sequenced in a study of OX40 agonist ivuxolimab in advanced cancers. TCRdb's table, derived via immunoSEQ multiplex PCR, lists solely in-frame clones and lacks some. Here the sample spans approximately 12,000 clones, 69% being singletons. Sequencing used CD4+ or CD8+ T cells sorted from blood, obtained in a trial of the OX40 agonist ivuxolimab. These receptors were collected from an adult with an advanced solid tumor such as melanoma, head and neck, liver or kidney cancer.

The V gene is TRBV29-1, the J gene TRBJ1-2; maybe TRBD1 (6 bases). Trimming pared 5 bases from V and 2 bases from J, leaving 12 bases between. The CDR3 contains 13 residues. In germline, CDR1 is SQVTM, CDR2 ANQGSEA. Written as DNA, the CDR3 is TGCAGCGTTTGGGCGGGGGGCAACTATGGCTACACCTTC. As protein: CSVWAGGNYGYTF. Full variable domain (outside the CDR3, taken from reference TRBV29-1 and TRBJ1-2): SAVISQKPSRDICQRGTSLTIQCQVDSQVTMMFWYRQQPGQSLTLIATANQGSEATYESGFVIDKFPISRPNLTFSTLTVSNMSPEDSSIYLCSVWAGGNYGYTFGSGTRLTVV.

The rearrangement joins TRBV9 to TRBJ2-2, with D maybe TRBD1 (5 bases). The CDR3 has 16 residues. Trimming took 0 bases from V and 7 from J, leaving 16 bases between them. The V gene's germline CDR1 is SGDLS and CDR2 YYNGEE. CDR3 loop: CASSVGGLFGSGELFF. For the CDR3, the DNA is TGTGCCAGCAGCGTAGGGGGCCTCTTCGGTAGCGGGGAGCTGTTTTTT.

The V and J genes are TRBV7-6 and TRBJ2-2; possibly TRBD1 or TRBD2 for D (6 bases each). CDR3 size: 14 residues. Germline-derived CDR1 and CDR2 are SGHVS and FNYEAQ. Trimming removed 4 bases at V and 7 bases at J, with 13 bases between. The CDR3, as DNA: TGTGCCAGCAGCTATGGGGGGCCGGGCGGGGAGCTGTTTTTT. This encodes CASSYGGPGGELFF. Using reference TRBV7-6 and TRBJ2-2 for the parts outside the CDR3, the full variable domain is GAGVSQSPRYKVTKRGQDVALRCDPISGHVSLYWYRQALGQGPEFLTYFNYEAQQDKSGLPNDRFSAERPEGSISTLTIQRTEQRDSAMYRCASSYGGPGGELFFGEGSRLTVL.

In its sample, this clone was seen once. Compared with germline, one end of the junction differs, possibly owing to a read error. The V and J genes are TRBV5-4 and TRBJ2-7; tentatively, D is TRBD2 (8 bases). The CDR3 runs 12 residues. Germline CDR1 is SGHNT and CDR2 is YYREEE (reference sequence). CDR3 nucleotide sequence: TGTGCCAGCAGCTCGGGAGGGGGCCTTAGGGATTTC. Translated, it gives CASSSGGGLRDF.

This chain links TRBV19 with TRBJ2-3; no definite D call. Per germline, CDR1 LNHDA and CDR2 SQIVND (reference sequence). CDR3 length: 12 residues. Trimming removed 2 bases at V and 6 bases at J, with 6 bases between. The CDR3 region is CASSISEDTQYF. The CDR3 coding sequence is TGTGCCAGTAGTATATCTGAGGATACGCAGTATTTT.

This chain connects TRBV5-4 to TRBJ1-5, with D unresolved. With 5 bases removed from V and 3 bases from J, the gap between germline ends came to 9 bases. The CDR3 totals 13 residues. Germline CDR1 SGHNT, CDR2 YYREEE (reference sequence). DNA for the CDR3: TGTGCCAGCAGACCGGACCTCAATCAGCCCCAGCATTTT. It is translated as CASRPDLNQPQHF.

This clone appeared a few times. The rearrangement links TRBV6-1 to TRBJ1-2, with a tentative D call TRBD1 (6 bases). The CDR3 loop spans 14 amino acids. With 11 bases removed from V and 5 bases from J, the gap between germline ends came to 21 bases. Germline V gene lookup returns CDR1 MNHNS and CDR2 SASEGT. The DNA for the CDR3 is TGTGCCGGCGGCCCGGGCGGACAGTTTTATGGCTACACCTTC. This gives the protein CAGGPGGQFYGYTF.

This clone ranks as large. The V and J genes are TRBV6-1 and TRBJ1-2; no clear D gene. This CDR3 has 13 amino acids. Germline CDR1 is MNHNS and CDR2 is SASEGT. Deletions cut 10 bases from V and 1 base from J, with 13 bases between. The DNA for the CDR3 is TGTGCCACCATTAGGACGGTTAACTATGGCTACACCTTC. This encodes CATIRTVNYGYTF.

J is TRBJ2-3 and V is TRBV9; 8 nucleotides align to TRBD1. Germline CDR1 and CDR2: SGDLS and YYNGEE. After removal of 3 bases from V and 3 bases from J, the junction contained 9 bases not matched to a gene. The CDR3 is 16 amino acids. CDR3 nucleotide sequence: TGTGCCAGCAGCGCTCACCCGACAGGGGAAACAGATACGCAGTATTTT. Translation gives CASSAHPTGETDTQYF.

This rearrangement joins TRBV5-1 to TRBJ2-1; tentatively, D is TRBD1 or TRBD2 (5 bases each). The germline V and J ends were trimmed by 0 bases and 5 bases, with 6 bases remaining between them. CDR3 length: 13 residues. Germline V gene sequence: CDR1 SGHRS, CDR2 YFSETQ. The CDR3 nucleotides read TGCGCCAGCAGCTTGGTGGGGGACAATGAGCAGTTCTTC. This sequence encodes CASSLVGDNEQFF. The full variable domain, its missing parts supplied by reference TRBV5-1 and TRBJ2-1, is KAGVTQTPRYLIKTRGQQVTLSCSPISGHRSVSWYQQTPGQGLQFLFEYFSETQRNKGNFPGRFSGRQFSNSRSEMNVSTLELGDSALYLCASSLVGDNEQFFGPGTRLTVL.

The CDR3 here is CASSIDYYNEQFF. The CDR3 nucleotides read TGTGCCAGTAGTATTGACTATTACAATGAGCAGTTCTTC. The gene calls are TRBV19 and TRBJ2-1, with D perhaps matching TRBD2 (5 bases). This CDR3 has 13 residues. The germline V gene has CDR1 LNHDA and CDR2 SQIVND (reference sequence). V shed 3 bases and J shed 4 bases, with 7 bases lying between them.

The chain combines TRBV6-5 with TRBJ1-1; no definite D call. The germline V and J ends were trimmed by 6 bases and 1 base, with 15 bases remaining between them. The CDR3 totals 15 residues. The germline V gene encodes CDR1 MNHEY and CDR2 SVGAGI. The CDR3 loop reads CASRGRTLTNTEAFF. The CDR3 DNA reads TGTGCCAGCAGAGGCAGAACTTTAACGAACACTGAAGCTTTCTTT.

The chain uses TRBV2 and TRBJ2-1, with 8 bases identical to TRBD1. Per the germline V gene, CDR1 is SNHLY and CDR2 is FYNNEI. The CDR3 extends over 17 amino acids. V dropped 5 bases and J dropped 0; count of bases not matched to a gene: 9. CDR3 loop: CASSTRQGFVSYNEQFF. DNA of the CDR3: TGTGCCAGCAGTACCAGACAGGGGTTCGTCTCCTACAATGAGCAGTTCTTC.

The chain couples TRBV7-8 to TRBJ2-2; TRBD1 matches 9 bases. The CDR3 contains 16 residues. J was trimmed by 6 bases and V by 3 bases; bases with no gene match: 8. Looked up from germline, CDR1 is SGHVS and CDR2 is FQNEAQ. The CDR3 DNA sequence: TGTGCCAGCAGCTTCTCCGGGACAGGGCCTCCCGGGGAGCTGTTTTTT. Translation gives CASSFSGTGPPGELFF.

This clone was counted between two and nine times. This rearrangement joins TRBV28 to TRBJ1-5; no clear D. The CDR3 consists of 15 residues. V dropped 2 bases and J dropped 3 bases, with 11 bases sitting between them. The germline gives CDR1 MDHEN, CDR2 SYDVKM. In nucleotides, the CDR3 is TGTGCCAGCAGTTTACTATTACAGTCCAATCAGCCCCAGCATTTT. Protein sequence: CASSLLLQSNQPQHF. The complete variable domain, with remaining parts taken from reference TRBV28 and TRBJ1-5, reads DVKVTQSSRYLVKRTGEKVFLECVQDMDHENMFWYRQDPGLGLRLIYFSYDVKMKEKGDIPEGYSVSREKKERFSLILESASTNQTSMYLCASSLLLQSNQPQHFGDGTRLSIL.

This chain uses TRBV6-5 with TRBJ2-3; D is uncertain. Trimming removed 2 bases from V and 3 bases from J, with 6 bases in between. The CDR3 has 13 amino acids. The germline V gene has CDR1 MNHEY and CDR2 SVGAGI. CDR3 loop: CASSYISTDTQYF. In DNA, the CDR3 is TGTGCCAGCAGTTACATAAGTACAGATACGCAGTATTTT.

This CDR3 is CASSPGTDPYEQYF. DNA for the CDR3: TGTGCCAGCAGTCCCGGGACTGACCCCTACGAGCAGTACTTC. The chain links TRBV7-6 to TRBJ2-7, with D perhaps matching TRBD2 (6 bases). Germline V gene lookup returns CDR1 SGHVS and CDR2 FNYEAQ. V was clipped by 6 bases and J by 2 bases, with 14 bases between them. This CDR3 spans 14 amino acids. The variable domain in full, completed from reference TRBV7-6 and TRBJ2-7, reads GAGVSQSPRYKVTKRGQDVALRCDPISGHVSLYWYRQALGQGPEFLTYFNYEAQQDKSGLPNDRFSAERPEGSISTLTIQRTEQRDSAMYRCASSPGTDPYEQYFGPGTRLTVT.

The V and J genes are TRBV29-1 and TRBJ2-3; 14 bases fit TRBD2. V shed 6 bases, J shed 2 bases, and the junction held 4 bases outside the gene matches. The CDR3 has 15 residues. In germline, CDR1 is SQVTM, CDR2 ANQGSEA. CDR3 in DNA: TGCAGCGTAGCGGGACTAGCGGGGGACACAGATACGCAGTATTTT. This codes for CSVAGLAGDTDTQYF.

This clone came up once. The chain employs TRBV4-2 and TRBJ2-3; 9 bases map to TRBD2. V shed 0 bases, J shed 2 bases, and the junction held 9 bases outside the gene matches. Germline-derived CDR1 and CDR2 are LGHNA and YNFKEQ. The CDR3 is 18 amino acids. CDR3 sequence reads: CASSQEEVLAGFTDTQYF. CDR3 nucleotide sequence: TGTGCCAGCAGCCAAGAAGAGGTCCTAGCGGGGTTCACAGATACGCAGTATTTT.

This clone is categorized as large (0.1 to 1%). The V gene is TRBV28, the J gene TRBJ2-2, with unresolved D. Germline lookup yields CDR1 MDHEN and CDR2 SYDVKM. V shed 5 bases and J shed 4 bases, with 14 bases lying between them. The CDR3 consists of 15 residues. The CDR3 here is CASSPTTGSTGELFF. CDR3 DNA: TGTGCCAGCAGTCCTACCACCGGCAGCACCGGGGAGCTGTTTTTT.

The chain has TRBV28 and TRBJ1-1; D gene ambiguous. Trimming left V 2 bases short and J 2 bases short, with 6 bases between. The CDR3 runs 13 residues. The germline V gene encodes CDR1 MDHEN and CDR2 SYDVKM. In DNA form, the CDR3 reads TGTGCCAGCAGTTTAAAAGGAAACACTGAAGCTTTCTTT. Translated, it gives CASSLKGNTEAFF.